This entry lists 22 T cell receptor beta chains sequenced from one sample in a study of T cells in Graves' hyperthyroidism and ophthalmopathy. It was RNA transcripts that yielded the amplified TCR beta CDR3 regions. In the first-round RT-PCR of the TCR CDR3, the HTBI primer set was used. Each CDR3 protein gets one entry after TCRdb re-called the multiplex PCR reads with MiXCR. In the table there are approximately 420,000 distinct CDR3 sequences, approximately 15% of which are singletons. The sample comprised blood. All receptors derive from a woman between 18 and 29 years old with Graves' hyperthyroidism.

This clonotype appeared a few times. The J gene is TRBJ2-2, the V gene TRBV20-1; 9 bases fit TRBD2. Germline CDR1 and CDR2: DFQATT and SNEGSKA (reference sequence). This CDR3 region has 15 residues. The V and J ends lost 3 bases and 2 bases, in that order; junction bases with no gene match: 4. The CDR3, as DNA: TGCAGTGCTAGGGTAGCGGGAGATAACACCGGGGAGCTGTTTTTT. Protein product: CSARVAGDNTGELFF.

This clonotype was counted only a few times. CDR3 region: CASSPGQLYTGELFF. CDR3 nucleotide sequence: TGTGCCAGCAGCCCGGGACAGCTATACACCGGGGAGCTGTTTTTT. J is TRBJ2-2 and V is TRBV11-2; TRBD1 agrees at 7 bases. The length of the CDR3 is 15 residues. CDR1 and CDR2 from the germline V gene are SGHAT and FQNNGV. The ends lost 5 bases at V and 3 bases at J; junction bases unmatched: 6.

This clonotype was picked up many times. V gene TRBV28 combines with J gene TRBJ1-3; perhaps TRBD1 as D (5 bases). The length of the CDR3 is 18 residues. The V and J ends lost 6 bases and 0 bases respectively, with 21 bases between them. The germline V gene encodes CDR1 MDHEN and CDR2 SYDVKM. CDR3 residues: CASRLRDPTLISGNTIYF. The CDR3, as DNA: TGTGCCAGCAGGCTACGGGACCCCACTCTTATCTCTGGAAACACCATATATTTT.

The V call is TRBV5-4, the J call TRBJ2-1, with D maybe TRBD2 (5 bases). CDR3 length: 13 residues. The germline V gene encodes CDR1 SGHNT and CDR2 YYREEE (reference sequence). The V end lost 1 base, the J end lost 10 bases, and 12 bases lay between the germline ends. The CDR3, as DNA: TGTGCCAGCAGCTTGAGGGTGTGGGAGGAGCAGTTCTTC. Protein sequence: CASSLRVWEEQFF. The full variable domain, in which reference TRBV5-4 and TRBJ2-1 provide the parts outside the CDR3, is ETGVTQSPTHLIKTRGQQVTLRCSSQSGHNTVSWYQQALGQGPQFIFQYYREEENGRGNFPPRFSGLQFPNYSSELNVNALELDDSALYLCASSLRVWEEQFFGPGTRLTVL.

This clonotype was seen repeatedly, ten times or more. The V and J genes are TRBV19 and TRBJ2-2; 7 nucleotides match TRBD2. Looked up from germline, CDR1 is LNHDA and CDR2 is SQIVND (reference sequence). The CDR3 spans 14 residues. Trimming cost V 7 bases and J 2 bases; bases outside gene matches: 4. The CDR3 nucleotides read TGTGCCAGTACGAGCGGGATAAACACCGGGGAGCTGTTTTTT. Its protein product is CASTSGINTGELFF.

This clonotype was detected many times. The V gene is TRBV29-1, the J gene TRBJ2-7; D tentatively reads TRBD1 or TRBD2 (5 bases each). The CDR3 is 13 residues long. Germline values: CDR1 SQVTM, CDR2 ANQGSEA. V was cut by 1 base and J by 6 bases, with 13 bases left in between. The chain's CDR3 is CSVEGGVTGEQYF. Written as DNA, the CDR3 is TGCAGCGTTGAAGGAGGGGTCACCGGCGAGCAGTACTTC.

Ten or more counts support this clonotype. This rearrangement joins TRBV30 to TRBJ1-2; no clear D gene. CDR3 length: 11 residues. Germline V gives CDR1 GTSNPN, CDR2 SVGIG (reference sequence). With 5 bases removed from V and 4 bases from J, the gap between germline ends came to 8 bases. The CDR3, as DNA: TGTGCCTGGGGAATCCTCTATGGCTACACCTTC. Residues: CAWGILYGYTF.

This clonotype was detected many times. This sequence joins TRBV12-5 and TRBJ2-1; weak D call: TRBD2 (8 bases). V was clipped by 4 bases and J by 4 bases, with 17 bases between them. This CDR3 is built from 16 residues. Germline V gene lookup returns CDR1 LGHNT and CDR2 FRNRAP. CDR3 sequence reads: CASGSGTAGDYNEQFF. CDR3 nucleotides: TGTGCTAGTGGTTCAGGGACAGCGGGAGATTACAATGAGCAGTTCTTC.

This clonotype has just a few counts. V is TRBV12-3 or TRBV12-4 and J is TRBJ2-1, with no clear D. The ends were cut back, 3 bases at V and 5 bases at J, with 11 bases in the middle. This CDR3 comprises 14 residues. For the CDR3, the DNA is TGTGCCAGCAGTTTCTCGGGTGACCACAATGAGCAGTTCTTC. It specifies CASSFSGDHNEQFF.

The V and J genes are TRBV5-8 and TRBJ2-3; 11 positions match TRBD2. The CDR3 runs 16 residues. V lost 2 bases and J lost 2; bases outside the gene matches: 4. Looked up from germline, CDR1 is SGHTS and CDR2 is YDEGEE. The CDR3 nucleotides are TGTGCCAGCAGCTTTATAGCGGGAGGGTACACAGATACGCAGTATTTT. Amino acid sequence: CASSFIAGGYTDTQYF.

This clonotype has just a few counts. The chain is built from TRBV2 and TRBJ2-5, with no clear D. The V end was cut by 6 bases, the J end by 0 bases, with 11 bases between. CDR3 length equals 14 residues. Germline-derived CDR1 and CDR2 are SNHLY and FYNNEI. The CDR3 here is CASRRDPDQETQYF. The CDR3 region has the DNA TGTGCCAGCAGACGAGACCCAGACCAAGAGACCCAGTACTTC.

The sample holds a few counts of this clonotype. The V call is TRBV28, the J call TRBJ2-2; TRBD1 matches at 10 bases. J gave up 6 bases and V 5 bases, and 6 bases lay outside the gene matches. The germline V gene has CDR1 MDHEN and CDR2 SYDVKM. This CDR3 comprises 15 residues. For the CDR3, the DNA is TGTGCCAGCAGTCCTGGACAGGGGGAGGCCGGGGAGCTGTTTTTT. This gives the protein CASSPGQGEAGELFF.

This clonotype was observed many times. The rearrangement links TRBV5-1 to TRBJ1-2; the D is unclear. CDR3 length: 15 amino acids. Trimming stripped 0 bases from V and 6 bases from J, with 15 bases between. Looked up from germline, CDR1 is SGHRS and CDR2 is YFSETQ. The CDR3, as DNA: TGCGCCAGCAGCTTGGTTGGCACGGACGGTAATGGCTACACCTTC. It translates to CASSLVGTDGNGYTF.

This clonotype was counted many times. The rearrangement links TRBV9 to TRBJ2-1; no clear D gene. V shed 3 bases and J shed 4 bases, with 8 bases lying between them. CDR3 length: 13 residues. The germline gives CDR1 SGDLS, CDR2 YYNGEE. The CDR3 nucleotides read TGTGCCAGCAGCGGGAGTGCATACAATGAGCAGTTCTTC. Translation gives CASSGSAYNEQFF.

Of note for this clonotype: A read error is possible here, since a much larger clone lies one base away. V usage is TRBV12-3 or TRBV12-4 and J usage is TRBJ2-4; a weak D match, TRBD2 (6 bases). This CDR3 is built from 15 residues. This CDR3 is CASGRTVRAKNTQYF. DNA of the CDR3: TGTGCCAGCGGGAGGACTGTCCGAGCCAAAAACACTCAGTACTTC.

This clonotype was seen ten or more times. V gene TRBV11-2 combines with J gene TRBJ1-2; D is unresolved. This CDR3 comprises 13 residues. Looked up from germline, CDR1 is SGHAT and CDR2 is FQNNGV. With 5 bases removed from V and 7 bases from J, the gap between germline ends came to 14 bases. CDR3 in DNA: TGTGCCAGCAGCCAAGAGATGGCGGGTGGCTACACCTTC. Translating gives CASSQEMAGGYTF.

This clonotype was found many times. The chain uses TRBV4-1 and TRBJ1-1; 8 bases align to TRBD1. V shed 3 bases and J 4 bases; nucleotides not matched to a gene: 4. CDR1 MGHRA and CDR2 YSYEKL come from the germline V gene. This CDR3 comprises 14 residues. CDR3 DNA: TGCGCCAGCAGCCAGGACAGGGTTTCCACTGAAGCTTTCTTT. Its protein is CASSQDRVSTEAFF.

J is TRBJ2-2 and V is TRBV24-1; TRBD2 aligns across 8 bases. Germline V gene data show CDR1 as KGHDR and CDR2 as SFDVKD. The CDR3 totals 15 residues. V lost 8 bases to trimming and J lost 6 bases; unmatched junction nucleotides: 10. The chain's CDR3 is CATNSPSGSPGELFF. The CDR3 DNA follows: TGTGCCACCAACTCTCCCAGCGGGAGCCCCGGGGAGCTGTTTTTT.

This clonotype was picked up many times. The chain combines TRBV12-3 or TRBV12-4 with TRBJ2-1, with 8 bases matching TRBD2. Trimming took 4 bases from V and 6 from J; bases not matched to a gene: 14. The CDR3 runs 17 residues. The CDR3 is CASSSTSVMVSRNEQFF. DNA of the CDR3: TGTGCCAGCAGTTCGACTAGCGTCATGGTGTCGCGCAATGAGCAGTTCTTC.

In the case of this clonotype: A single base separates this from a much larger clone, so it may be a read error. The chain employs TRBV12-3 or TRBV12-4 and TRBJ2-1; tentative D call: TRBD2 (5 bases). V was shortened by 5 bases and J by 3 bases, with 11 bases between the two germline ends. There are 14 residues in the CDR3. In DNA form, the CDR3 reads TGTGCCAGCAGTGGGCGGACTGGCTACAATGAGCAGTTCTTC. Protein: CASSGRTGYNEQFF.

Turning to this clonotype: A much larger clone is a single base away; this may be a read error. The gene calls are TRBV2 and TRBJ1-3, with TRBD1 matching 8 bases. Germline CDR1 SNHLY, CDR2 FYNNEI. This CDR3 has 12 residues. CDR3 loop: CVSRGTGRTIYF. The DNA for the CDR3 is TGTGTCAGCAGGGGGACAGGCCGCACCATATATTTT.

This clonotype was recorded many times. This rearrangement joins TRBV5-1 to TRBJ1-5; no reliable D call. V lost 0 bases and J 5 bases, leaving 9 bases between the germline ends. Germline V gene lookup returns CDR1 SGHRS and CDR2 YFSETQ. The CDR3 extends over 14 amino acids. The CDR3 DNA sequence: TGCGCCAGCAGCTTGGATCCAGGTGATCAGCCCCAGCATTTT. Translated: CASSLDPGDQPQHF.